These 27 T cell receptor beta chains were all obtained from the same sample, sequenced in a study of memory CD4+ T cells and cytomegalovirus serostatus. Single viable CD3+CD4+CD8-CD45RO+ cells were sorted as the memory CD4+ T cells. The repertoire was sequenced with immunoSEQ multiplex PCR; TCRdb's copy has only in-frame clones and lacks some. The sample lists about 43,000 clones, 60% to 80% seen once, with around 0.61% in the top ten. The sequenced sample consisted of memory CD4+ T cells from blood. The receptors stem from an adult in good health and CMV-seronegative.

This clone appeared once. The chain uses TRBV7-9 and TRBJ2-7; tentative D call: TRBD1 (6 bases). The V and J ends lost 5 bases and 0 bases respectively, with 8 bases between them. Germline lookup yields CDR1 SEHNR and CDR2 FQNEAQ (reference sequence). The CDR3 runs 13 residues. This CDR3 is CASSKDSSYEQYF. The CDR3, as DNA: TGTGCCAGCAGCAAGGACAGCTCCTACGAGCAGTACTTC.

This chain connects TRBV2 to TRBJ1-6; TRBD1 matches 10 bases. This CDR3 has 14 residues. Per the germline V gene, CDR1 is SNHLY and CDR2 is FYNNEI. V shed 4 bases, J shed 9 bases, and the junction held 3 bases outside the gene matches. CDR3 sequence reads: CASSADRGRSPLHF. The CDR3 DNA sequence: TGTGCCAGCAGTGCTGACAGGGGGCGTTCACCCCTCCACTTT. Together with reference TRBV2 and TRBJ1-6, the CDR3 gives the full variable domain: EPEVTQTPSHQVTQMGQEVILRCVPISNHLYFYWYRQILGQKVEFLVSFYNNEISEKSEIFDDQFSVERPDGSNFTLKIRSTKLEDSAMYFCASSADRGRSPLHFGNGTRLTVT.

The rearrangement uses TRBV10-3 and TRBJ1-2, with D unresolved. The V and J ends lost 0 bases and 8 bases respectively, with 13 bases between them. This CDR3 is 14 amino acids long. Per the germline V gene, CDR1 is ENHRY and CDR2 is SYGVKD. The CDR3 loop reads CAISESTRGGGYTF. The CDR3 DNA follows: TGTGCCATCAGTGAGTCGACTCGGGGAGGCGGCTACACCTTC.

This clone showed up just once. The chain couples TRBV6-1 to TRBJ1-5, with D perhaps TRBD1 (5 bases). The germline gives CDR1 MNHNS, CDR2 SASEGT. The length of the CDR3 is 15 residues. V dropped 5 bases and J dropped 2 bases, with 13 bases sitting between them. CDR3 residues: CASSTDRNRNQPQHF. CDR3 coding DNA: TGTGCCAGCAGTACTGACAGAAACCGCAATCAGCCCCAGCATTTT.

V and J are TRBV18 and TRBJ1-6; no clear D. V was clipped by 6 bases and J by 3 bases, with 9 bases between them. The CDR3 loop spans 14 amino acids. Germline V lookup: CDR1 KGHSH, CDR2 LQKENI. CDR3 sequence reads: CASSTTNYNSPLHF. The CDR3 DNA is TGTGCCAGCTCGACTACTAACTATAATTCACCCCTCCACTTT.

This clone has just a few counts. The chain's CDR3 is CASSYSGLAGVYNEQFF. The CDR3 coding sequence is TGTGCCAGCAGTTACTCCGGACTAGCGGGGGTCTACAATGAGCAGTTCTTC. This chain joins TRBV2 and TRBJ2-1; 13 positions agree with TRBD2. CDR3 length equals 17 residues. The J segment lost 3 bases and the V segment lost 5 bases, leaving 7 bases of the junction unmatched. Germline CDR1 SNHLY, CDR2 FYNNEI.

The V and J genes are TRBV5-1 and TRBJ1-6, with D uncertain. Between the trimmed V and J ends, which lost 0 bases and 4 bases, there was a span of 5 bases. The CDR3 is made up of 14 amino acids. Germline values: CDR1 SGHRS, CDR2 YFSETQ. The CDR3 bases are TGCGCCAGCAGCTTGGAGGAATATAATTCACCCCTCCACTTT. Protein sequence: CASSLEEYNSPLHF.

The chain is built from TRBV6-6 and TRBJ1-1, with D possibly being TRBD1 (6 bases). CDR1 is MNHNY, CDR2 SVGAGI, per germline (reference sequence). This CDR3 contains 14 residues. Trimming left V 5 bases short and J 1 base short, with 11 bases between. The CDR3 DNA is TGTGCCAGCAGTCACGGACAGCCGAACACTGAAGCTTTCTTT. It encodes CASSHGQPNTEAFF.

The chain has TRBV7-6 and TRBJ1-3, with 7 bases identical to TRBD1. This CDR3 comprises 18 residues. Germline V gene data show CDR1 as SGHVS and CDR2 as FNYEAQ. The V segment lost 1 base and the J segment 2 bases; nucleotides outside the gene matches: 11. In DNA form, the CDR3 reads TGTGCCAGCAGCTTAGAAGTATCCGGGACAGAAACTGGAAACACCATATATTTT. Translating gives CASSLEVSGTETGNTIYF.

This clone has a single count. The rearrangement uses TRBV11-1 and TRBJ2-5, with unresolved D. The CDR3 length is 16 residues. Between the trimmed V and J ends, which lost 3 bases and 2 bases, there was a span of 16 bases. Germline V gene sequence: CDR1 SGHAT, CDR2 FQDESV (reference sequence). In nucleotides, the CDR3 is TGTGCCAGCAGCTTTTATGGCGGCCTTGAACAAGAGACCCAGTACTTC. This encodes CASSFYGGLEQETQYF. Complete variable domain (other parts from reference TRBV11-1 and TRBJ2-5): EAEVAQSPRYKITEKSQAVAFWCDPISGHATLYWYRQILGQGPELLVQFQDESVVDDSQLPKDRFSAERLKGVDSTLKIQPAELGDSAMYLCASSFYGGLEQETQYFGPGTRLLVL.

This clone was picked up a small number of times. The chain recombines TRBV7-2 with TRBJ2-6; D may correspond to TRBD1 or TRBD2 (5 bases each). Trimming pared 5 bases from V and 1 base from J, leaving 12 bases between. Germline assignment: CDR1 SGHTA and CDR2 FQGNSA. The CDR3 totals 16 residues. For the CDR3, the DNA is TGTGCCAGCAGCCCTCAGGGCGGGTCTGGGGCCAACGTCCTGACTTTC. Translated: CASSPQGGSGANVLTF. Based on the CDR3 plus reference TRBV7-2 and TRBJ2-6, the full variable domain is GAGVSQSPSNKVTEKGKDVELRCDPISGHTALYWYRQSLGQGLEFLIYFQGNSAPDKSGLPSDRFSAERTGGSVSTLTIQRTQQEDSAVYLCASSPQGGSGANVLTFGAGSRLTVL.

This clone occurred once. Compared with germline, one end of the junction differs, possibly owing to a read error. CDR3 amino acids: CASSREPDRVGNF. The CDR3 DNA follows: TGCGCCAGCAGCAGAGAGCCCGACAGGGTGGGTAATTTT. V is TRBV5-1 and J is TRBJ1-3; 7 bases match TRBD1. The CDR3 runs 13 residues. Germline CDR1 SGHRS, CDR2 YFSETQ.

The CDR3 nucleotides read TGTGCCAGCAGCTTAGCGGCAGGGCGCCCGATTGCTTTCTTT. Translation: CASSLAAGRPIAFF. V usage is TRBV7-9 and J usage is TRBJ1-1, with D maybe TRBD1 (5 bases). CDR3 size: 14 residues. V was shortened by 0 bases and J by 11 bases, with 16 bases between the two germline ends. Per germline, CDR1 SEHNR and CDR2 FQNEAQ (reference sequence).

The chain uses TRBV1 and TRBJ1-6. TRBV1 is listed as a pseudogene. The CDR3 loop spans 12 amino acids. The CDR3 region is CTSSQDQPTFHF. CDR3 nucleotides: TGCACCAGCAGCCAAGATCAGCCCACCTTCCACTTT.

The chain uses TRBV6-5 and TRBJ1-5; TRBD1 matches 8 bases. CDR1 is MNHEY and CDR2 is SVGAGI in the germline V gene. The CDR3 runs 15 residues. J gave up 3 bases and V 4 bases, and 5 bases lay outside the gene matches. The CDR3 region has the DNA TGTGCCAGCAGTTCGGGACAGGTTCACAATCAGCCCCAGCATTTT. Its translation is CASSSGQVHNQPQHF.

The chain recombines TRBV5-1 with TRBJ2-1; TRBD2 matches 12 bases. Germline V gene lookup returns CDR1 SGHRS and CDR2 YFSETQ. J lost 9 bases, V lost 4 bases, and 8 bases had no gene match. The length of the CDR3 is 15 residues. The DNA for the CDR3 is TGCGCCAGCAGCCCTAGCGGGGGGGCGAAGGGTGAGCAGTTCTTC. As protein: CASSPSGGAKGEQFF.

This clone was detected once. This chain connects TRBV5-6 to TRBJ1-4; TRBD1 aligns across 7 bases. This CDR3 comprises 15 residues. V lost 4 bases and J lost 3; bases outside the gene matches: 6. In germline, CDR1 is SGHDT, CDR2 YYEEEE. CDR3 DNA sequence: TGTGCCAGCAGCGTGGGACAGAGTTCTAATGAAAAACTGTTTTTT. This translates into CASSVGQSSNEKLFF.

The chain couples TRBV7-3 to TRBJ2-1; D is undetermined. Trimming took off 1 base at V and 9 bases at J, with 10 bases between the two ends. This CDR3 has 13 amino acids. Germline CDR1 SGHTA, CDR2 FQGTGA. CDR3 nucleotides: TGTGCCAGCAGCTTAAATGCTCGAGGTGAGCAGTTCTTC. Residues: CASSLNARGEQFF.

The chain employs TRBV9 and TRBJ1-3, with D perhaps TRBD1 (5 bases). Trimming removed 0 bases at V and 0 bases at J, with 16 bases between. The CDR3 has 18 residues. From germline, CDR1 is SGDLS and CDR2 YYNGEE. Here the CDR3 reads CASSVEGHGIFSGNTIYF. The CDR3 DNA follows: TGTGCCAGCAGCGTAGAAGGACACGGGATCTTCTCTGGAAACACCATATATTTT. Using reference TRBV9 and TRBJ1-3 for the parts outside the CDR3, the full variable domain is DSGVTQTPKHLITATGQRVTLRCSPRSGDLSVYWYQQSLDQGLQFLIQYYNGEERAKGNILERFSAQQFPDLHSELNLSSLELGDSALYFCASSVEGHGIFSGNTIYFGEGSWLTVV.

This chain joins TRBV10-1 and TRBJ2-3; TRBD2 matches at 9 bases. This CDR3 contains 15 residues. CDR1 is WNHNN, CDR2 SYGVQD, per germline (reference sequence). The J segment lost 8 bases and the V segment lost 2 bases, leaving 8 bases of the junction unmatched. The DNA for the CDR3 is TGCGCCAGCAGTGAGATTTGGGATAGCGGGGGTACGCAGTATTTT. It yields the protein CASSEIWDSGGTQYF.

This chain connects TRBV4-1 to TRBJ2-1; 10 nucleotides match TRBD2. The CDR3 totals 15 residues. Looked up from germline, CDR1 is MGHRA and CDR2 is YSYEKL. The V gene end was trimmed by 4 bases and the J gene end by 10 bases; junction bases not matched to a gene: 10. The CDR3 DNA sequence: TGCGCCAGCAGCCCGCCGGGACTAGCGTTCCAAGAGCAGTTCTTC. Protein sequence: CASSPPGLAFQEQFF.

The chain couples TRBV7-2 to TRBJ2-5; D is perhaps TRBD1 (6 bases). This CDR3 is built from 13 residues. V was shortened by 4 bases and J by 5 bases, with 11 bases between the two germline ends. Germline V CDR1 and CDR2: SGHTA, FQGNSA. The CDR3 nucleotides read TGTGCCAGCAGCTACAGGGTCCAGGAGACCCAGTACTTC. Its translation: CASSYRVQETQYF.

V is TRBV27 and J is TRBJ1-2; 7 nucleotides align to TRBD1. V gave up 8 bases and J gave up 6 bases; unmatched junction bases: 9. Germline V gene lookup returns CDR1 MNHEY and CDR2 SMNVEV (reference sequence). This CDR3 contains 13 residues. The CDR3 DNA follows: TGTGCCAGCTGGGACAGCCTCAGAGATGGCTACACCTTC. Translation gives CASWDSLRDGYTF.

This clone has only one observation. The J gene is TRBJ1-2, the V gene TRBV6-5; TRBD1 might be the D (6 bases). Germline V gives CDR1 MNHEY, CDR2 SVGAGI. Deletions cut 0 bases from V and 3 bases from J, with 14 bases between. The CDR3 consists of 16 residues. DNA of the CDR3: TGTGCCAGCAGTTACTCCGGAGGGGGGGAGGACTATGGCTACACCTTC. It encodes CASSYSGGGEDYGYTF.

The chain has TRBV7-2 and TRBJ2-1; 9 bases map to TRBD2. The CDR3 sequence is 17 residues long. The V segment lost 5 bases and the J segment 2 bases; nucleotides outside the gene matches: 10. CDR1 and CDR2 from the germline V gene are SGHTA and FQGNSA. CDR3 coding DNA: TGTGCCAGCAGCCCCCTCCTAGCGGGGCTCACCTACAATGAGCAGTTCTTC. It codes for CASSPLLAGLTYNEQFF.

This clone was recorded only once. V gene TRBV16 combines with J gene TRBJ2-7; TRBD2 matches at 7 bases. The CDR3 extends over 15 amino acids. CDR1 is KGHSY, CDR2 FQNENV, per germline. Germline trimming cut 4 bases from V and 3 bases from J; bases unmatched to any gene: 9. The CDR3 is CASSREGGGYYEQYF. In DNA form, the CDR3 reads TGTGCCAGCAGCCGGGAGGGAGGAGGCTACTACGAGCAGTACTTC.

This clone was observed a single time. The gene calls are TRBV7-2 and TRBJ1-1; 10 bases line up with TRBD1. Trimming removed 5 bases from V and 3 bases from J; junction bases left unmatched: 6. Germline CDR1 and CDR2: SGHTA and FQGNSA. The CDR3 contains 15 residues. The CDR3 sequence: CASSPGTGDYTEAFF. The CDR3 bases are TGTGCCAGCAGCCCGGGGACAGGGGATTACACTGAAGCTTTCTTT.